This TCR beta chain is drawn from a study of blood T cell repertoires in COVID-19. This clone was seen just once. Under the authors' procedure: Amplification of reference gene primers provided the estimated nucleated cell counts. Measured with immunoSEQ multiplex PCR; TCRdb has only the in-frame clones, and not every one. V, J and clone size reflect that table, while D and trimming were determined from the DNA. The sample lists tens of thousands of clones, approximately 73% seen once, with around 20% in the top ten. CDR1 is SGHTA, CDR2 FQGTGA, per germline. Losses at the gene ends were 2 bases for V and 4 bases for J; bases not matched to a gene: 7. This CDR3 spans 16 amino acids.

The chain carries TRBV7-3 and TRBJ2-5; 10 nucleotides line up with TRBD2. The clonotype comes from a human donor in a cohort sampled during active or convalescent COVID-19. Sequencing was performed on peripheral blood. The CDR3 DNA reads as TGTGCCAGCAGCTTATCGGTAGCGGGGGGCCGAGAGACCCAGTACTTC. This sequence encodes CASSLSVAGGRETQYF.